The 15 T cell receptor beta chains reported below all come from one sample, sequenced in a study of early T cells in non-severe SARS-CoV-2 infection (dated by TCRdb to about 2021). Library method: 5' RACE. Data came from a NextSeq 500. TCRdb ran its own pipeline on the public reads, namely fastp trimming at Q25 and MiXCR clone calling, and kept in-frame beta chains. Rows with one shared CDR3 protein collapse into an entry with the most common genes and DNA. The sample table records tens of thousands of distinct CDR3 sequences; 10% to 15% of these occur just once. The ten largest account for approximately 4.6% of the sample. The source material was whole blood. The receptors originated from an adult who was a healthcare worker with PCR-confirmed SARS-CoV-2 infection or an uninfected control (not recorded which).

This rearrangement joins TRBV6-2 or TRBV6-3 to TRBJ2-5; D is unclear. The CDR3 extends over 11 amino acids. The V end lost 7 bases, the J end lost 5 bases, and 8 bases lay between the germline ends. CDR1 and CDR2 (germline): MNHEY, SVGEGT. DNA for the CDR3: TGTGCCAGCACCTACGGGGAGACCCAGTACTTC. Amino acids: CASTYGETQYF.

This clonotype was observed many times. The chain combines TRBV5-1 with TRBJ1-1; D unresolved. The V gene lost 2 bases and the J gene lost 3 bases, with 11 bases spanning the gap. CDR3 length: 14 amino acids. Germline CDR1 and CDR2: SGHRS and YFSETQ. CDR3 residues: CASSFSPGYTEAFF. In DNA form, the CDR3 reads TGCGCCAGCAGCTTCTCCCCTGGTTACACTGAAGCTTTCTTT.

The rearrangement links TRBV12-3 or TRBV12-4 to TRBJ2-3; weak D call: TRBD2 (6 bases). The V and J ends lost 8 bases and 2 bases respectively, with 14 bases between them. This CDR3 spans 14 amino acids. DNA for the CDR3: TGTGCCAGCGACCAGCGGGCGAACACAGATACGCAGTATTTT. It codes for CASDQRANTDTQYF.

This clonotype came up a few times. The chain employs TRBV5-1 and TRBJ1-1; tentatively, D is TRBD1 (5 bases). Germline CDR1 and CDR2: SGHRS and YFSETQ. The CDR3 is 13 amino acids. V lost 4 bases and J 7 bases, leaving 14 bases between the germline ends. The CDR3 loop is CASSLREGSEAFF. CDR3 nucleotide sequence: TGCGCCAGCAGCCTGCGGGAGGGGAGTGAAGCTTTCTTT.

This clonotype was seen more than once but under ten times. V gene TRBV19 combines with J gene TRBJ2-5; D remains unclear. V was clipped by 6 bases and J by 7 bases, with 18 bases between them. The CDR3 is 14 residues long. From germline, CDR1 is LNHDA and CDR2 SQIVND (reference sequence). The CDR3 reads CASSPFVGFVTQYF. CDR3 nucleotides: TGTGCCAGTAGCCCATTCGTCGGGTTTGTGACCCAGTACTTC.

The V call is TRBV12-3 or TRBV12-4, the J call TRBJ2-4, with a tentative D call TRBD2 (6 bases). CDR3 size: 14 residues. Trimming took 4 bases from V and 8 from J, leaving 15 bases between them. In DNA form, the CDR3 reads TGTGCCAGCAGTTCCGGACTCGGAGGGTACATTCAGTACTTC. This codes for CASSSGLGGYIQYF.

This clonotype was counted many times. This chain uses TRBV7-9 with TRBJ1-1, with 7 bases that match TRBD1. Germline trimming cut 7 bases from V and 5 bases from J; bases unmatched to any gene: 10. Germline CDR1 and CDR2: SEHNR and FQNEAQ (reference sequence). CDR3 size: 14 residues. DNA of the CDR3: TGTGCCAGCAAACCTGACAGGGCGGGAACTGAAGCTTTCTTT. Residues: CASKPDRAGTEAFF. Complete variable domain (other parts from reference TRBV7-9 and TRBJ1-1): DTGVSQNPRHKITKRGQNVTFRCDPISEHNRLYWYRQTLGQGPEFLTYFQNEAQLEKSRLLSDRFSAERPKGSFSTLEIQRTEQGDSAMYLCASKPDRAGTEAFFGQGTRLTVV.

This clonotype was seen only a few times. CDR3 nucleotide sequence: TGCAGTGCTACCTTTCCGGGGGGGCTTGATACGCAGTATTTT. It specifies CSATFPGGLDTQYF. The chain employs TRBV20-1 and TRBJ2-3; 8 bases align to TRBD2. This CDR3 spans 14 amino acids. CDR1 and CDR2 from the germline V gene are DFQATT and SNEGSKA (reference sequence). After removal of 4 bases from V and 6 bases from J, the junction contained 9 bases not matched to a gene.

This clonotype was recorded many times. The chain's CDR3 is CASRRAGVVATNEKLFF. DNA for the CDR3: TGTGCCAGCAGAAGGGCCGGCGTGGTTGCAACTAATGAAAAACTGTTTTTT. The chain combines TRBV7-8 with TRBJ1-4; no clear D gene. With 6 bases removed from V and 0 bases from J, the gap between germline ends came to 17 bases. The germline V gene encodes CDR1 SGHVS and CDR2 FQNEAQ. This CDR3 is 17 amino acids long.

V gene TRBV11-2 combines with J gene TRBJ1-2; 9 bases are shared with TRBD1. The V gene's germline CDR1 is SGHAT and CDR2 FQNNGV. The V segment lost 6 bases and the J segment 8 bases; nucleotides outside the gene matches: 7. This CDR3 spans 13 amino acids. The CDR3 DNA reads TGTGCCAGCAGTCCCGGGACAGGGAACGGCTACACCTTC. This sequence encodes CASSPGTGNGYTF.

In this sample, this clonotype turned up a few times. The chain joins TRBV19 to TRBJ1-5; D not resolved. In germline, CDR1 is LNHDA, CDR2 SQIVND (reference sequence). CDR3 size: 14 residues. V shed 5 bases and J shed 0 bases, with 8 bases lying between them. CDR3 coding DNA: TGTGCCAGTAGTTGGCAGGATAGCAATCAGCCCCAGCATTTT. It yields the protein CASSWQDSNQPQHF.

The table lists this clonotype with many counts. The chain combines TRBV29-1 with TRBJ2-1, with D maybe TRBD1 (6 bases). This CDR3 has 14 residues. Trimming cost V 4 bases and J 3 bases, with 13 bases left between them. The germline V gene encodes CDR1 SQVTM and CDR2 ANQGSEA. In DNA, the CDR3 is TGCAGCGTTGCCGTGGGGGCCGTCTACAATGAGCAGTTCTTC. Its protein product is CSVAVGAVYNEQFF.

At least ten counts were recorded for this clonotype. The chain carries TRBV4-3 and TRBJ2-1, with 10 bases that match TRBD2. There are 17 residues in the CDR3. J was trimmed by 6 bases and V by 0 bases; bases with no gene match: 8. Germline lookup yields CDR1 LGHNA and CDR2 YSLEER. CDR3 in amino acids: CASSQDTVLAGPNEQFF. The DNA for the CDR3 is TGCGCCAGCAGCCAAGATACGGTACTAGCGGGACCCAATGAGCAGTTCTTC.

This clonotype was detected ten times or more. This chain connects TRBV7-9 to TRBJ1-2, with 9 positions matching TRBD1. The CDR3 spans 16 residues. V trimming: 1 base; J trimming: 2 bases; junction bases outside the gene matches: 5. Germline CDR1 is SEHNR and CDR2 is FQNEAQ (reference sequence). CDR3 sequence (DNA): TGTGCCAGCAGCTTAGACCTGGGACAGGGAAACTATGGCTACACCTTC. Translated, it gives CASSLDLGQGNYGYTF.

The chain uses TRBV30 and TRBJ2-5; 7 nucleotides align to TRBD2. The germline V gene has CDR1 GTSNPN and CDR2 SVGIG (reference sequence). V lost 3 bases to trimming and J lost 9 bases; unmatched junction nucleotides: 10. This CDR3 region has 13 residues. CDR3 sequence: CAWRDAGERSQYF. In DNA form, the CDR3 reads TGTGCCTGGAGGGATGCGGGGGAACGGTCCCAGTACTTC.